The rows below give T cell receptor beta chains drawn from one sample of a study of shared clonotypes between healthy human individuals. Produced via immunoSEQ multiplex PCR; TCRdb's table is partial and in-frame only. The data hold 2 million to 3 million clones, with roughly 93% observed a single time. Material for sequencing was naive CD4+ T cells from PBMCs. These receptors all stem from a man aged 18 to 29 in good health. Some clones in this sample may be carry-over from other donors' samples. The CDR3 runs from the conserved cysteine through the conserved F or W.

v_gene	len	j_gene	CDR3aa
TRBV5-5	15	TRBJ1-2	CASSPGAGVNYGYTF
TRBV28	14	TRBJ2-4	CASSYKGLGDIQYF
TRBV4-2	14	TRBJ2-5	CASSQARGWETQYF
TRBV19	13	TRBJ1-5	CATSDVSNQPQHF
TRBV11-2	16	TRBJ2-6	CASSYSGGSGANVLTF
TRBV25-1	14	TRBJ1-1	CASSGWQANTEAFF
TRBV11-1	15	TRBJ2-1	CASSLEGSAYNEQFF
TRBV30	16	TRBJ1-3	CAWSVIGGGAGNTIYF
TRBV7-9	12	TRBJ1-1	CASSPEYTEAFF
TRBV6-1	11	TRBJ2-5	CASSQERTQYF
TRBV9	15	TRBJ2-1	CASSAELVTYNEQFF
TRBV27	14	TRBJ1-2	CASPPGQGNYGYTF
TRBV7-2	16	TRBJ2-5	CASSLAMFGGAWTQYF
TRBV11-2	14	TRBJ2-1	CASSLAREVNEQFF
TRBV29-1	16	TRBJ1-4	CSVTFADRGLTEKLFF
TRBV9	13	TRBJ2-3	CASSEEYTDTQYF
TRBV6-6	13	TRBJ2-1	CASSYSSYNEQFF
TRBV5-6	13	TRBJ2-7	CASSLGTPYEQYF
TRBV19	15	TRBJ1-2	CASTYGTGGSYGYTF
TRBV6-1	14	TRBJ1-1	CASLGTTVNTEAFF
TRBV29-1	14	TRBJ2-1	CSVQGQILYNEQFF
TRBV5-4	17	TRBJ2-3	CASSRPNSGSRADTQYF
TRBV27	15	TRBJ2-7	CASRTQAGGAYEQYF
TRBV7-2	16	TRBJ1-1	CASSLESAGPSTEAFF
TRBV7-2	15	TRBJ2-7	CASSFMRGFNYEQYF
TRBV30	16	TRBJ1-6	CAWSVGRSSYNSPLHF
TRBV19	16	TRBJ2-7	CATRKGQTYDSYEQYF
TRBV28	17	TRBJ1-5	CASTRGGTPARYQPQHF
TRBV5-1	16	TRBJ2-7	CASSLAPGASSHEQYF
TRBV4-3	15	TRBJ2-7	CASSQELAIIYEQYF
TRBV7-9	13	TRBJ2-7	CASAGSATYEQYF
TRBV30	11	TRBJ1-2	CAWSPLDGYTF
TRBV5-1	15	TRBJ2-7	CASSLTLGGPYEQYF
TRBV12-5	14	TRBJ1-1	CASGLSTSRTEAFF
TRBV7-9	14	TRBJ2-2	CASSPPSNTGELFF
TRBV30	15	TRBJ2-3	CAWSVQGTSTDTQYF
TRBV27	21	TRBJ2-6	CASSLRPGAHFGGSGANVLTF
TRBV30	19	TRBJ2-5	CAWSLRRLRPNGGVRTQYF
TRBV5-4	14	TRBJ1-2	CASSLSGGDYGYTF
TRBV28	15	TRBJ2-7	CASRGTSGRKYEQYF
TRBV6-5	12	TRBJ1-2	CAIATGGGGYTF
TRBV6-6	12	TRBJ2-7	CASSTGSYEQYF
TRBV18	12	TRBJ2-1	CASSPQLGEQFF
TRBV5-1	14	TRBJ2-5	CASSKQGAGETQYF
TRBV9	15	TRBJ1-1	CASSVMAVMNTEAFF
TRBV18	16	TRBJ2-2	CASSPRLEAATGELFF
TRBV28	17	TRBJ2-1	CASSSRPGTPGGNEQFF
TRBV5-1	11	TRBJ2-5	CASSTEETQYF
TRBV11-2	16	TRBJ2-7	CASSLGLAGGGYEQYF
TRBV10-3	13	TRBJ2-7	CAILPGLGLEQYF
TRBV5-8	12	TRBJ2-7	CASSQRVSEQYF
TRBV10-3	14	TRBJ2-7	CAISGRDSPYEQYF
TRBV10-3	13	TRBJ1-3	CAMEQGFGNTIYF
TRBV10-3	14	TRBJ1-2	CAISEGGGNYGYTF
TRBV11-2	13	TRBJ2-7	CASSLGLTYEQYF
TRBV4-2	12	TRBJ2-7	CASSPSSYEQYF
TRBV5-4	13	TRBJ2-7	CASSSTEGYEQYF